These 21 T cell receptor beta chains were all obtained from the same sample, sequenced in a study of post-analysis software for immune sequencing data. TCR beta cDNA libraries had unique molecular identifiers. Each CDR3 protein gets one entry after TCRdb re-called the PCR reads with MiXCR. The sample records fewer than 900,000 distinct CDR3 sequences, around 45% being singletons. These receptors have no identified antigens. The study's findings and limits: Five TRBV segments, including TRBV5-6, TRBV5-1 and TRBV20-1, were more frequent in patients than controls.

Sequenced material: blood. The receptors come from a girl aged 5-17 years with multiple sclerosis.

V is TRBV10-3 and J is TRBJ2-7; TRBD1 might be the D (6 bases). This CDR3 region has 13 residues. Trimming shortened V by 4 bases and J by 2 bases, and 9 bases separated the two germline ends. Germline-derived CDR1 and CDR2 are ENHRY and SYGVKD. Written as DNA, the CDR3 is TGTGCCATCAGTGGACAGGCTACCTACGAGCAGTACTTC. Its translation: CAISGQATYEQYF.

The chain combines TRBV4-2 with TRBJ2-1, with no clear D. CDR3 length: 12 amino acids. Germline loops: CDR1 LGHNA, CDR2 YNFKEQ. V was cut by 3 bases and J by 8 bases, with 8 bases left in between. This chain's CDR3 is CASSQGLDEQFF. CDR3 bases: TGTGCCAGCAGCCAGGGCCTCGATGAGCAGTTCTTC.

This chain connects TRBV10-3 to TRBJ2-7, with D tentatively TRBD2 (5 bases). The length of the CDR3 is 16 residues. The V gene lost 3 bases and the J gene lost 3 bases, with 18 bases spanning the gap. CDR1 ENHRY and CDR2 SYGVKD come from the germline V gene. Here the CDR3 reads CAISDPAEDENYEQYF. CDR3 DNA sequence: TGTGCCATCAGTGACCCTGCGGAGGACGAGAACTACGAGCAGTACTTC.

The rearrangement uses TRBV29-1 and TRBJ2-3, with D possibly being TRBD2 (5 bases). CDR3 size: 11 residues. CDR1 and CDR2 from the germline V gene are SQVTM and ANQGSEA. V lost 6 bases to trimming and J lost 14 bases, with 18 bases between them. CDR3 coding DNA: TGCAGCGTGGAGGCCCAGGACGGTCGGTATTTT. Translating it yields CSVEAQDGRYF.

This clonotype was seen only a few times. The CDR3 here is CASSLRSGLAGGIQYF. The CDR3 region has the DNA TGTGCCAGCAGCTTAAGGTCGGGACTAGCGGGAGGCATTCAGTACTTC. This chain connects TRBV7-2 to TRBJ2-4; 15 positions match TRBD2. Germline loops: CDR1 SGHTA, CDR2 FQGNSA. With 2 bases clipped from V and 9 bases from J, the junction kept 5 bases outside the gene matches. The CDR3 extends over 16 amino acids.

This clonotype was recorded a few times. CDR3 sequence (DNA): TGTGCCAGCAGCTTAGATTTGAGCGGGCAAGAGACCCAGTACTTC. Its translation: CASSLDLSGQETQYF. V gene TRBV7-8 combines with J gene TRBJ2-5, with D possibly TRBD2 on 6 matching bases. Looked up from germline, CDR1 is SGHVS and CDR2 is FQNEAQ. The CDR3 totals 15 residues. Trimming removed 1 base from V and 2 bases from J, with 11 bases in between. Using reference TRBV7-8 and TRBJ2-5 for the parts outside the CDR3, the full variable domain is GAGVSQSPRYKVAKRGQDVALRCDPISGHVSLFWYQQALGQGPEFLTYFQNEAQLDKSGLPSDRFFAERPEGSVSTLKIQRTQQEDSAVYLCASSLDLSGQETQYFGPGTRLLVL.

V and J are TRBV12-3 or TRBV12-4 and TRBJ1-2, with D perhaps TRBD1 (6 bases). Trimming took off 3 bases at V and 2 bases at J, with 19 bases between the two ends. The CDR3 totals 17 residues. The CDR3 here is CASSLSHLRTENYGYTF. The CDR3 bases are TGTGCCAGCAGTTTGAGTCACCTTAGGACAGAAAACTATGGCTACACCTTC.

The chain carries TRBV15 and TRBJ1-2, with TRBD1 identical over 10 bases. CDR1 is LNHNV and CDR2 is YYDKDF in the germline V gene (reference sequence). The CDR3 runs to 13 residues. The V and J ends lost 5 bases and 6 bases, in that order; junction bases with no gene match: 3. In DNA form, the CDR3 reads TGTGCCACCAGCCTAGACAGGGGGCATGGCTACACCTTC. It specifies CATSLDRGHGYTF.

The V and J genes are TRBV11-2 and TRBJ2-7; D might be TRBD1 (6 bases). CDR1 SGHAT and CDR2 FQNNGV come from the germline V gene. The CDR3 runs 14 residues. V was cut by 5 bases and J by 4 bases, with 15 bases left in between. As DNA, the CDR3 is TGTGCCAGCAGCCCACAGGGTTCTCAGTACGAGCAGTACTTC. Amino acids: CASSPQGSQYEQYF.

This chain links TRBV15 with TRBJ1-3; D is uncertain. This CDR3 region has 14 residues. Germline CDR1 LNHNV, CDR2 YYDKDF (reference sequence). Trimming took off 1 base at V and 2 bases at J, with 6 bases between the two ends. The CDR3 region has the DNA TGTGCCACCAGCAGAGCAGGAGCTGGAAACACCATATATTTT. Amino acids: CATSRAGAGNTIYF.

This clonotype was found a few times. The chain combines TRBV9 with TRBJ2-1; the match to TRBD1 covers 7 bases. The length of the CDR3 is 13 residues. Losses at the gene ends were 3 bases for V and 7 bases for J; bases not matched to a gene: 4. Germline V gene sequence: CDR1 SGDLS, CDR2 YYNGEE. In DNA, the CDR3 is TGTGCCAGCAGCGGCCCCAGGGGGAATGAGCAGTTCTTC. It specifies CASSGPRGNEQFF.

This chain connects TRBV5-1 to TRBJ2-7, with TRBD2 matching over 10 bases. The CDR3 contains 15 residues. CDR1 and CDR2 from the germline V gene are SGHRS and YFSETQ. V gave up 4 bases and J gave up 6 bases; unmatched junction bases: 10. The chain's CDR3 is CASSPRLAGVGEQYF. The DNA of the CDR3 is TGCGCCAGCAGCCCCCGGCTAGCGGGAGTCGGCGAGCAGTACTTC.

This clonotype appeared a few times. The gene calls are TRBV5-5 and TRBJ2-3, with D uncertain. Germline loops: CDR1 SGHKS, CDR2 YYEKEE (reference sequence). The CDR3 is made up of 11 amino acids. Trimming cost V 7 bases and J 5 bases, with 8 bases left between them. In nucleotides, the CDR3 is TGTGCCAGCCGCCACGGAGATACGCAGTATTTT. This gives the protein CASRHGDTQYF.

CDR3 sequence reads: CSVEDRARMNTEAFF. In nucleotides, the CDR3 is TGCAGCGTTGAAGATCGGGCGAGAATGAACACTGAAGCTTTCTTT. The rearrangement joins TRBV29-1 to TRBJ1-1; unclear D gene. This CDR3 has 15 residues. Germline V gene data show CDR1 as SQVTM and CDR2 as ANQGSEA. With 0 bases removed from V and 0 bases from J, the gap between germline ends came to 11 bases. Using reference TRBV29-1 and TRBJ1-1 for the parts outside the CDR3, the full variable domain is SAVISQKPSRDICQRGTSLTIQCQVDSQVTMMFWYRQQPGQSLTLIATANQGSEATYESGFVIDKFPISRPNLTFSTLTVSNMSPEDSSIYLCSVEDRARMNTEAFFGQGTRLTVV.

The chain combines TRBV27 with TRBJ1-2; maybe TRBD1 (5 bases). Per the germline V gene, CDR1 is MNHEY and CDR2 is SMNVEV (reference sequence). V gave up 4 bases and J gave up 0 bases, with 9 bases separating them. The CDR3 totals 14 residues. The CDR3 here is CASSYKGTNYGYTF. The CDR3 DNA follows: TGTGCCAGCAGTTATAAGGGGACTAACTATGGCTACACCTTC.

The chain couples TRBV20-1 to TRBJ2-3; 8 nucleotides align to TRBD2. The CDR3 is 14 amino acids. V shed 6 bases, J shed 6 bases, and the junction held 11 bases outside the gene matches. Per germline, CDR1 DFQATT and CDR2 SNEGSKA (reference sequence). This CDR3 reads CSALIAAGADTQYF. DNA for the CDR3: TGCAGTGCGCTAATTGCAGCGGGAGCGGATACGCAGTATTTT.

This chain links TRBV28 with TRBJ2-7; the match to TRBD2 covers 7 bases. J gave up 4 bases and V 3 bases, and 6 bases lay outside the gene matches. The CDR3 consists of 14 residues. Germline V gene sequence: CDR1 MDHEN, CDR2 SYDVKM. The CDR3 DNA reads TGTGCCAGCAGTTTTGCTAGCGGACCGTACGAGCAGTACTTC. It specifies CASSFASGPYEQYF.

The gene calls are TRBV6-2 or TRBV6-3 and TRBJ2-5; 7 positions agree with TRBD2. This CDR3 region has 15 residues. V was pared by 0 bases and J by 7 bases, with 8 bases of the junction left unmatched. Germline CDR1 is MNHEY and CDR2 is SVGEGT. The CDR3 sequence: CASSYSVASGGTQYF. In DNA, the CDR3 is TGTGCCAGCAGTTACTCGGTGGCTAGCGGTGGGACCCAGTACTTC.

The table lists this clonotype with a few counts. The chain is built from TRBV4-3 and TRBJ2-3, with D tentatively TRBD2 (6 bases). The CDR3 covers 12 residues. Germline assignment: CDR1 LGHNA and CDR2 YSLEER. V lost 1 base and J lost 10, with 9 bases in between. In DNA form, the CDR3 reads TGCGCCAGCAGCCAAGTTTCGGGGGCGCAGTATTTT. Protein sequence: CASSQVSGAQYF.

This clonotype was seen more than once but under ten times. The rearrangement uses TRBV20-1 and TRBJ1-2, with D possibly TRBD1 on 6 matching bases. CDR1 DFQATT and CDR2 SNEGSKA come from the germline V gene (reference sequence). The CDR3 totals 14 residues. Trimming took off 6 bases at V and 2 bases at J, with 16 bases between the two ends. This CDR3 reads CSANSWGLNYGYTF. CDR3 bases: TGCAGTGCCAACTCATGGGGGCTAAACTATGGCTACACCTTC.

This clonotype came up a few times. This sequence joins TRBV5-1 and TRBJ1-2; D is undetermined. CDR1 SGHRS and CDR2 YFSETQ come from the germline V gene. V was cut by 5 bases and J by 0 bases, with 8 bases left in between. This CDR3 has 13 residues. CDR3 protein: CASRDGPNYGYTF. The DNA of the CDR3 is TGCGCCAGCAGGGACGGGCCTAACTATGGCTACACCTTC. Filled out from reference TRBV5-1 and TRBJ1-2, the complete variable domain reads KAGVTQTPRYLIKTRGQQVTLSCSPISGHRSVSWYQQTPGQGLQFLFEYFSETQRNKGNFPGRFSGRQFSNSRSEMNVSTLELGDSALYLCASRDGPNYGYTFGSGTRLTVV.